Listed here are 8 T cell receptor beta chains from one sample, sequenced in a study of CD8 T cells in Susac syndrome. When the RNA was reverse transcribed, random hexamers were used with an input of roughly 0.5 to 1 ug. Each CDR3 protein is one row after TCRdb ran MiXCR on the immunoSEQ multiplex PCR reads. Of 130,000 or so distinct CDR3 sequences listed, 90% to 95% are singletons. The specimen sequenced was CD8+ T cells from PBMCs. These receptors originate from a human donor with multiple sclerosis.

V and J are TRBV19 and TRBJ2-1, with D perhaps matching TRBD2 (5 bases). The CDR3 runs 13 residues. Germline lookup yields CDR1 LNHDA and CDR2 SQIVND (reference sequence). V dropped 5 bases and J dropped 8 bases, with 13 bases sitting between them. The CDR3 nucleotides read TGTGCCAGTAGTCGGGCGGGTGAAGATGAGCAGTTCTTC. It codes for CASSRAGEDEQFF. Complete variable domain (other parts from reference TRBV19 and TRBJ2-1): DGGITQSPKYLFRKEGQNVTLSCEQNLNHDAMYWYRQDPGQGLRLIYYSQIVNDFQKGDIAEGYSVSREKKESFPLTVTSAQKNPTAFYLCASSRAGEDEQFFGPGTRLTVL.

The chain combines TRBV12-3 or TRBV12-4 with TRBJ2-7, with D hard to call. The V gene lost 6 bases and the J gene lost 5 bases, with 5 bases spanning the gap. The CDR3 length is 10 residues. In DNA, the CDR3 is TGTGCCAGCAGCCGTAACGAGCAGTACTTC. This gives the protein CASSRNEQYF.

The CDR3 region is CASSRGGSGYTEAFF. The CDR3 DNA reads as TGTGCCAGCAGCAGGGGTGGGAGTGGATACACTGAAGCTTTCTTT. The V gene is TRBV14, the J gene TRBJ1-1, with a weak D call TRBD1 (5 bases). From germline, CDR1 is SGHDN and CDR2 FVKESK. V was pared by 5 bases and J by 3 bases, with 16 bases between. This CDR3 has 15 amino acids.

The chain carries TRBV7-9 and TRBJ2-1; D is possibly TRBD1 (5 bases). Per the germline V gene, CDR1 is SEHNR and CDR2 is FQNEAQ (reference sequence). This CDR3 comprises 15 residues. V gave up 1 base and J gave up 10 bases, with 17 bases separating them. The CDR3: CASSLEGVGPLEQFF. CDR3 sequence (DNA): TGTGCCAGCAGCTTAGAAGGGGTAGGGCCCCTGGAGCAGTTCTTC.

The CDR3 nucleotides are TGTGCCAGCAGCGTAGGTGACTCCTACGAGCAGTACTTC. Its translation is CASSVGDSYEQYF. The chain carries TRBV9 and TRBJ2-7; no firm D call. Germline V CDR1 and CDR2: SGDLS, YYNGEE. The CDR3 runs 13 residues. V lost 0 bases and J lost 0, with 4 bases in between.

This CDR3 reads CASSTGAYNEQFF. As DNA, the CDR3 is TGTGCCAGCAGCACCGGGGCCTACAATGAGCAGTTCTTC. V usage is TRBV7-9 and J usage is TRBJ2-1, with D possibly being TRBD2 (5 bases). The CDR3 is made up of 13 amino acids. The germline V and J ends were trimmed by 5 bases and 2 bases, with 7 bases remaining between them. The germline V gene has CDR1 SEHNR and CDR2 FQNEAQ (reference sequence).

In this sample, this clonotype turned up a few times. The chain has TRBV6-5 and TRBJ2-4; D remains unclear. CDR3 size: 15 residues. V was pared by 2 bases and J by 6 bases, with 14 bases between. Germline V gene lookup returns CDR1 MNHEY and CDR2 SVGAGI. DNA of the CDR3: TGTGCCAGCAGTTACGACGGACCGTTCGGAAACATTCAGTACTTC. This gives the protein CASSYDGPFGNIQYF.

The rearrangement uses TRBV13 and TRBJ2-7; TRBD1 might be the D (5 bases). V was clipped by 4 bases and J by 5 bases, with 18 bases between them. Germline lookup yields CDR1 PRHDT and CDR2 FYEKMQ (reference sequence). CDR3 length equals 15 residues. CDR3 residues: CASSYRQTFIHEQYF. CDR3 nucleotides: TGTGCCAGCAGCTACCGACAGACCTTTATCCACGAGCAGTACTTC.